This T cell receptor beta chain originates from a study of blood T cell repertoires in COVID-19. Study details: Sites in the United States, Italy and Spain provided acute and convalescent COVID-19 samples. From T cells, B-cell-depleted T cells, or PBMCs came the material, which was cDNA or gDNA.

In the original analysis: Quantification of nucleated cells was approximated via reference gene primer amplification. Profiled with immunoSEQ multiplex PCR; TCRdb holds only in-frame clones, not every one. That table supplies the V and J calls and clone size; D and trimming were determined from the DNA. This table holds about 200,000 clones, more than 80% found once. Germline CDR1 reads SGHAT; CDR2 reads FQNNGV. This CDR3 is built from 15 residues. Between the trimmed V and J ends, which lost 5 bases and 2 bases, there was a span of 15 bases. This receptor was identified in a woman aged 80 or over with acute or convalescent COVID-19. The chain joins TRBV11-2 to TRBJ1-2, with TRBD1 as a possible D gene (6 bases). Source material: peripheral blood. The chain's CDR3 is CASSVMMQGNYGYTF. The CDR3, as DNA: TGTGCCAGCAGCGTAATGATGCAGGGGAACTATGGCTACACCTTC.